One and the same sample provided the 23 T cell receptor beta chains below, sequenced in a study of beta chain features in type 1 diabetes. Sequencing targeted expressed TCRB transcripts, as all isolated RNA had been reverse transcribed. Data came from immunoSEQ multiplex PCR; TCRdb stores just in-frame clones and leaves some out. The sample yields about 150,000 clones, 8% to 13% seen once. Source material: naive CD4+ T cells from blood. The receptors originated from a man aged 18 to 35 in good health.

This clone appeared a few times. J is TRBJ2-2 and V is TRBV4-1; 12 bases match TRBD2. CDR1 is MGHRA and CDR2 is YSYEKL in the germline V gene. V was clipped by 4 bases and J by 5 bases; unmatched bases: 8. CDR3 length: 17 residues. The CDR3 DNA sequence: TGCGCCAGCAGCCGAGAGACTAGCGGGGGAATTACCGGGGAGCTGTTTTTT. Protein product: CASSRETSGGITGELFF.

V and J are TRBV5-4 and TRBJ2-5, with a possible D match to TRBD1 (7 bases). V dropped 3 bases and J dropped 3 bases, with 18 bases sitting between them. This CDR3 spans 16 amino acids. CDR1 and CDR2 from the germline V gene are SGHNT and YYREEE (reference sequence). In DNA, the CDR3 is TGTGCCAGCAGCTCAAGACAGGGAGGTGTTAAAGAGACCCAGTACTTC. It yields the protein CASSSRQGGVKETQYF.

V gene TRBV6-5 combines with J gene TRBJ2-5; D uncertain. The J call is uncertain, as TRBJ2-7 better fits the DNA end. Germline V lookup: CDR1 MNHEY, CDR2 SVGAGI. The CDR3 is made up of 12 amino acids. CDR3 in amino acids: CASNRYPYEQYF. In DNA, the CDR3 is TGTGCCAGCAATCGGTATCCCTACGAGCAGTACTTC.

The gene calls are TRBV23-1 and TRBJ2-1; D perhaps matches TRBD2 (7 bases). TRBV23-1 is an ORF; its function is uncertain. V shed 10 bases and J shed 8 bases, with 18 bases lying between them. The CDR3 totals 13 residues. The CDR3 sequence is CATLKPGGHEQFF. CDR3 bases: TGCGCCACCCTCAAGCCGGGGGGCCATGAGCAGTTCTTC.

This clone turned up a few times. This rearrangement joins TRBV6-1 to TRBJ1-2, with TRBD1 identical over 9 bases. The CDR3 covers 14 residues. Germline assignment: CDR1 MNHNS and CDR2 SASEGT. V shed 6 bases and J 4 bases; nucleotides not matched to a gene: 6. In DNA, the CDR3 is TGTGCCAGCAGCGCCGGGACAGGGTCCTATGGCTACACCTTC. Amino acid sequence: CASSAGTGSYGYTF.

V usage is TRBV7-2 and J usage is TRBJ2-3; D is possibly TRBD1 (6 bases). The germline V gene has CDR1 SGHTA and CDR2 FQGNSA. V lost 2 bases to trimming and J lost 4 bases, with 7 bases between them. This CDR3 comprises 13 residues. CDR3 nucleotides: TGTGCCAGCAGCTTACCAGGGGCAGATACGCAGTATTTT. This gives the protein CASSLPGADTQYF.

This clone was seen more than once but under ten times. This sequence joins TRBV7-8 and TRBJ2-5, with D maybe TRBD2 (5 bases). The CDR3 is 16 residues long. The germline CDR1 and CDR2 sequences are SGHVS and FQNEAQ. Deletions cut 1 base from V and 4 bases from J, with 16 bases between. CDR3 DNA: TGTGCCAGCAGCTTAGGGTCGTCACTAGTTTTAGAGACCCAGTACTTC. Protein sequence: CASSLGSSLVLETQYF.

The rearrangement uses TRBV30 and TRBJ1-5, with D perhaps TRBD1 (6 bases). Trimming cost V 1 base and J 3 bases, with 13 bases left between them. The CDR3 sequence is 15 residues long. CDR1 GTSNPN and CDR2 SVGIG come from the germline V gene (reference sequence). The CDR3 here is CAWSGGHTINQPQHF. The CDR3 DNA is TGTGCCTGGAGTGGGGGACACACCATCAATCAGCCCCAGCATTTT.

Ten or more counts support this clone. Here the CDR3 reads CASSHRRETQYF. The DNA of the CDR3 is TGCGCCAGCAGCCATCGCCGGGAGACCCAGTACTTC. The V call is TRBV4-3, the J call TRBJ2-5; the D is unclear. Deletions cut 3 bases from V and 5 bases from J, with 7 bases between. CDR3 length: 12 residues. Germline V gene data show CDR1 as LGHNA and CDR2 as YSLEER.

V is TRBV6-5 and J is TRBJ1-5; D gene ambiguous. This CDR3 has 15 residues. V was shortened by 6 bases and J by 1 base, with 13 bases between the two germline ends. Germline CDR1 is MNHEY and CDR2 is SVGAGI. The CDR3 loop reads CASSRLGSSNQPQHF. CDR3 bases: TGTGCCAGCAGCCGCCTCGGGTCGAGCAATCAGCCCCAGCATTTT.

The genes are TRBV5-1 and TRBJ1-5; D call uncertain. V lost 1 base and J 0 bases, leaving 8 bases between the germline ends. The CDR3 totals 15 residues. In germline, CDR1 is SGHRS, CDR2 YFSETQ. CDR3 residues: CASSLTSNSNQPQHF. The CDR3 bases are TGCGCCAGCAGCTTGACGAGTAATAGCAATCAGCCCCAGCATTTT.

V and J are TRBV30 and TRBJ1-4; weak D call: TRBD1 (5 bases). Germline V lookup: CDR1 GTSNPN, CDR2 SVGIG (reference sequence). V lost 2 bases and J lost 1, with 8 bases in between. The CDR3 has 14 amino acids. In DNA, the CDR3 is TGTGCCTGGAGTTTGCAGGGAACTAATGAAAAACTGTTTTTT. Translation: CAWSLQGTNEKLFF.

The gene calls are TRBV25-1 and TRBJ2-2, with D possibly matching TRBD1 (6 bases). Germline values: CDR1 MGHDK, CDR2 SYGVNS. CDR3 length: 15 residues. V was cut by 3 bases and J by 6 bases, with 14 bases left in between. The CDR3 DNA sequence: TGTGCCAGCAGTGACCATTCAGGGGTGGCCGGGGAGCTGTTTTTT. It is translated as CASSDHSGVAGELFF.

This clone was picked up a small number of times. The chain employs TRBV9 and TRBJ1-2; 7 bases fit TRBD1. Looked up from germline, CDR1 is SGDLS and CDR2 is YYNGEE. The length of the CDR3 is 16 residues. V trimming: 4 bases; J trimming: 4 bases; junction bases outside the gene matches: 13. CDR3 region: CASSPRTSGQLYGYTF. The DNA for the CDR3 is TGTGCCAGCAGCCCCAGGACGTCGGGACAGCTCTATGGCTACACCTTC.

This clone appeared a few times. This chain joins TRBV7-6 and TRBJ1-6, with D tentatively TRBD1 (5 bases). This CDR3 region has 14 residues. Per the germline V gene, CDR1 is SGHVS and CDR2 is FNYEAQ. V dropped 3 bases and J dropped 6 bases, with 9 bases sitting between them. The CDR3 region has the DNA TGTGCCAGCAGCTTTGGGGGGACTAATTCACCCCTCCACTTT. Residues: CASSFGGTNSPLHF. Complete variable domain (other parts from reference TRBV7-6 and TRBJ1-6): GAGVSQSPRYKVTKRGQDVALRCDPISGHVSLYWYRQALGQGPEFLTYFNYEAQQDKSGLPNDRFSAERPEGSISTLTIQRTEQRDSAMYRCASSFGGTNSPLHFGNGTRLTVT.

This clone was seen a handful of times. The chain carries TRBV28 and TRBJ1-2; TRBD1 matches 9 bases. CDR1 MDHEN and CDR2 SYDVKM come from the germline V gene. The ends lost 6 bases at V and 2 bases at J; junction bases unmatched: 4. The CDR3 length is 14 residues. The CDR3 sequence: CASSPDRGNYGYTF. The CDR3 DNA follows: TGTGCCAGCAGCCCTGACAGGGGGAACTATGGCTACACCTTC.

Written as DNA, the CDR3 is TGTGCCAGCAGCCTGACTCGGGTTCAGCCCCAGCATTTT. Protein sequence: CASSLTRVQPQHF. The rearrangement links TRBV7-8 to TRBJ1-5; no firm D call. Germline CDR1 and CDR2: SGHVS and FQNEAQ. Trimming took off 5 bases at V and 6 bases at J, with 11 bases between the two ends. This CDR3 is 13 amino acids long.

The chain has TRBV4-1 and TRBJ2-2, with a tentative D call TRBD1 (5 bases). Germline V gene data show CDR1 as MGHRA and CDR2 as YSYEKL. Trimming cost V 1 base and J 3 bases, with 9 bases left between them. This CDR3 is built from 15 residues. The CDR3 here is CASSQVGQDTGELFF. The CDR3 region has the DNA TGCGCCAGCAGCCAAGTCGGACAAGACACCGGGGAGCTGTTTTTT.

Only a few counts were recorded for this clone. The chain employs TRBV20-1 and TRBJ2-5; maybe TRBD2 (5 bases). The CDR3 covers 9 residues. Germline V lookup: CDR1 DFQATT, CDR2 SNEGSKA (reference sequence). Trimming cost V 5 bases and J 14 bases, with 12 bases left between them. The CDR3 region has the DNA TGCAGTGCTCCCGCGGGTGTCTACTTC. Translated: CSAPAGVYF.

This chain links TRBV4-2 with TRBJ2-3; D may be TRBD2 (5 bases). Germline CDR1 reads LGHNA; CDR2 reads YNFKEQ. The CDR3 contains 17 residues. V was cut by 1 base and J by 1 base, with 15 bases left in between. CDR3 protein: CASSQVSSGIRTDTQYF. In DNA form, the CDR3 reads TGTGCCAGCAGCCAAGTCAGTTCCGGGATACGCACAGATACGCAGTATTTT.

V is TRBV6-6 and J is TRBJ1-2; no firm D call. V was pared by 7 bases and J by 4 bases, with 16 bases between. This CDR3 has 14 residues. CDR1 and CDR2 from the germline V gene are MNHNY and SVGAGI (reference sequence). The CDR3: CASILGQRTYGYTF. The CDR3 bases are TGTGCCAGCATCCTAGGCCAGAGAACCTATGGCTACACCTTC.

This clone turned up a few times. V usage is TRBV19 and J usage is TRBJ1-5; D possibly corresponds to TRBD1 (5 bases). CDR3 length: 16 amino acids. V dropped 3 bases and J dropped 3 bases, with 15 bases sitting between them. CDR1 LNHDA and CDR2 SQIVND come from the germline V gene (reference sequence). The CDR3 sequence: CASSIAGRLDNQPQHF. In DNA, the CDR3 is TGTGCCAGTAGTATCGCGGGACGCCTAGACAATCAGCCCCAGCATTTT.

This sequence joins TRBV9 and TRBJ2-5; weak D call: TRBD2 (6 bases). The CDR3 covers 15 residues. Germline CDR1 reads SGDLS; CDR2 reads YYNGEE. Trimming took 3 bases from V and 5 from J, leaving 17 bases between them. In DNA form, the CDR3 reads TGTGCCAGCAGCGCCTCGGGGGTGCCGTGGGAGACCCAGTACTTC. This encodes CASSASGVPWETQYF. Full variable domain (remainder filled in from reference TRBV9 and TRBJ2-5): DSGVTQTPKHLITATGQRVTLRCSPRSGDLSVYWYQQSLDQGLQFLIQYYNGEERAKGNILERFSAQQFPDLHSELNLSSLELGDSALYFCASSASGVPWETQYFGPGTRLLVL.